A selection of T cell receptor beta chains follows, all from one sample in a study of blood T cell repertoires in COVID-19. Here immunoSEQ multiplex PCR was the method, and the copy in TCRdb shows in-frame clones only, minus some. The top ten clones hold around 7% of a sample with more than 150,000 clones, around nine tenths of them seen once. The sequencing sample was made of peripheral blood. These receptors were obtained from a middle-aged man with acute or convalescent COVID-19. CDR3s include the opening cysteine and the closing phenylalanine or tryptophan. The order of the fields is clone size, J gene, D gene, V gene, CDR3 protein, CDR3 DNA. D genes are given only for firm matches. Some rows mark clone size as missing; the rest say once, few, many or name a class of expanded clone.

clone size: NA; J gene: TRBJ2-3; D gene: NA; V gene: TRBV10-1; CDR3 protein: CASSYTGSDTQYF; CDR3 DNA: TGCGCCAGCAGTTATACAGGGTCCGATACGCAGTATTTT
clone size: NA; J gene: TRBJ2-5; D gene: TRBD1; V gene: TRBV5-1; CDR3 protein: CASSLQGAGETQYF; CDR3 DNA: TGCGCCAGCAGCTTGCAGGGGGCCGGGGAGACCCAGTACTTC
clone size: NA; J gene: TRBJ1-2; D gene: NA; V gene: TRBV30; CDR3 protein: CAWSVAVSYGYTF; CDR3 DNA: TGTGCCTGGAGTGTAGCGGTATCCTATGGCTACACCTTC
clone size: NA; J gene: TRBJ1-2; D gene: NA; V gene: TRBV6-5; CDR3 protein: CASRDTGNSLYGYTF; CDR3 DNA: TGTGCCAGCAGAGACACAGGGAATTCTCTCTATGGCTACACCTTC
clone size: NA; J gene: TRBJ2-7; D gene: TRBD1; V gene: TRBV7-2; CDR3 protein: CASSLIAGQGGEQYF; CDR3 DNA: TGTGCCAGCAGCTTGATAGCTGGACAGGGGGGCGAGCAGTACTTC
clone size: NA; J gene: TRBJ2-1; D gene: TRBD1; V gene: TRBV4-3; CDR3 protein: CASSLGTGSSYNEQFF; CDR3 DNA: TGCGCCAGCAGCCTCGGGACAGGCAGCTCCTACAATGAGCAGTTCTTC
clone size: NA; J gene: TRBJ2-1; D gene: TRBD2; V gene: TRBV2; CDR3 protein: CASSFSGGAMIEQFF; CDR3 DNA: TGTGCCAGCAGTTTTAGCGGGGGGGCCATGATCGAGCAGTTCTTC
clone size: NA; J gene: TRBJ2-7; D gene: TRBD2; V gene: TRBV7-2; CDR3 protein: CASSLVGTSYEQYF; CDR3 DNA: TGTGCCAGCAGCTTAGTCGGGACTAGCTACGAGCAGTACTTC
clone size: NA; J gene: TRBJ2-3; D gene: TRBD1; V gene: TRBV11-2; CDR3 protein: CASSLAGQGAWGTDTQYF; CDR3 DNA: TGTGCCAGCAGCTTGGCGGGACAGGGGGCATGGGGCACAGATACGCAGTATTTT
clone size: NA; J gene: TRBJ2-1; D gene: NA; V gene: TRBV11-2; CDR3 protein: CASSPQGAEWNEQFF; CDR3 DNA: TGTGCCAGCAGCCCCCAGGGTGCGGAATGGAATGAGCAGTTCTTC
clone size: once; J gene: TRBJ2-5; D gene: NA; V gene: TRBV5-1; CDR3 protein: CASSPWDNQETQYF; CDR3 DNA: TGCGCCAGCAGCCCCTGGGACAACCAAGAGACCCAGTACTTC
clone size: NA; J gene: TRBJ1-5; D gene: TRBD1; V gene: TRBV6-2/TRBV6-3; CDR3 protein: CASSLLRQGRSNQPQHF; CDR3 DNA: TGTGCCAGCAGTTTACTCAGACAGGGGAGGAGCAATCAGCCCCAGCATTTT
clone size: NA; J gene: TRBJ1-5; D gene: NA; V gene: TRBV7-7; CDR3 protein: CASSLNSWGAKDQPQHF; CDR3 DNA: TGTGCTAGCAGCTTAAACTCTTGGGGAGCTAAAGATCAGCCCCAGCATTTT
clone size: NA; J gene: TRBJ2-1; D gene: NA; V gene: TRBV27; CDR3 protein: CASSLRDTLIEQFF; CDR3 DNA: TGTGCCAGCAGTTTACGGGACACCCTCATTGAGCAGTTCTTC
clone size: NA; J gene: TRBJ2-7; D gene: TRBD1; V gene: TRBV3-1/TRBV3-2; CDR3 protein: CASSQDRGSHEQYF; CDR3 DNA: TGTGCCAGCAGTCAGGACAGGGGTTCCCACGAGCAGTACTTC